This is a list of T cell receptor beta chains from one sample in a study of shared clonotypes between healthy human individuals. Produced via immunoSEQ multiplex PCR; TCRdb's table is partial and in-frame only. This table has about 1.1 million clones, 70% to 80% appearing once. The sequenced sample consisted of memory CD4+ T cells from PBMCs. The source of these receptors is a man between 18 and 35 years old in good health. Some clones in this sample may be carry-over from other donors' samples. The CDR3 runs from the conserved cysteine through the conserved F or W. A D gene is named only where the DNA matches it firmly. Clone size is not always given. Where it is, it says once, few, many or a class for expanded clones.

d_call cdr3_length j_call clone_size v_call cdr3_aa cdr3_nt
TRBD2 17 TRBJ2-5 once TRBV28 CASSFHLTSERKETQYF TGTGCCAGCAGTTTCCATCTGACTAGCGAGCGAAAAGAGACCCAGTACTTC
TRBD2 15 TRBJ2-7 NA TRBV7-8 CASSFGREGSYEQYF TGTGCCAGCAGCTTCGGGCGGGAGGGGTCCTACGAGCAGTACTTC
NA 15 TRBJ2-1 once TRBV28 CASATPGLNYNEQFF TGTGCCAGCGCCACACCGGGACTGAACTACAATGAGCAGTTCTTC
TRBD1 14 TRBJ2-2 NA TRBV6-1 CASSWTGGTGELFF TGTGCCAGCAGTTGGACAGGGGGCACCGGGGAGCTGTTTTTT
TRBD1 11 TRBJ2-3 NA TRBV6-5 CASSSRQGEYF TGTGCCAGCAGTTCCCGACAGGGGGAGTATTTT
TRBD1 13 TRBJ2-7 NA TRBV5-1 CASTLYRGVEQYF TGCGCCAGCACCCTTTACAGGGGGGTCGAGCAGTACTTC
TRBD1 13 TRBJ1-2 NA TRBV27 CASSQTGFYGYTF TGTGCCAGCAGCCAGACAGGGTTCTATGGCTACACCTTC
NA 13 TRBJ1-3 NA TRBV5-4 CASSSGSGNTIYF TGTGCCAGCAGCTCAGGGTCTGGAAACACCATATATTTT
NA 13 TRBJ2-3 NA TRBV19 CASSIRPTDTQYF TGTGCCAGTAGTATCAGGCCCACAGATACGCAGTATTTT
TRBD2 11 TRBJ2-1 NA TRBV28 CASTSGWEQFF TGTGCCAGCACTAGCGGTTGGGAGCAGTTCTTC
NA 14 TRBJ2-7 NA TRBV10-2 CASGRGLRSYEQYF TGCGCCAGCGGGCGAGGGCTCCGATCCTACGAGCAGTACTTC
NA 16 TRBJ1-2 NA TRBV6-5 CASSLIRRDSTYGYTF TGTGCCAGCAGTTTAATTAGAAGGGACTCCACCTATGGCTACACCTTC
NA 14 TRBJ2-3 NA TRBV6-1 CASRGLDLTDTQYF TGTGCCAGCAGGGGACTGGATCTCACAGATACGCAGTATTTT
TRBD2 16 TRBJ2-2 NA TRBV9 CASSSRTRHVAGELFF TGTGCCAGCAGCTCTCGGACTAGGCATGTCGCCGGGGAGCTGTTTTTT
TRBD2 17 TRBJ2-1 NA TRBV5-1 CASSLGPRAGVRNEQFF TGCGCCAGCAGCTTGGGCCCACGAGCGGGAGTGAGGAATGAGCAGTTCTTC
TRBD2 14 TRBJ2-1 once TRBV5-1 CASRNPQAGTVQFF TGCGCCAGCAGAAACCCCCAAGCGGGAACGGTACAGTTCTTC
NA 14 TRBJ2-1 NA TRBV2 CASSDRRVYNEQFF TGTGCCAGCAGTGATCGGAGGGTTTACAATGAGCAGTTCTTC
NA 15 TRBJ2-1 NA TRBV5-1 CASSLDSSSYNEQFF TGCGCCAGCAGCTTGGACTCGAGCTCCTACAATGAGCAGTTCTTC
TRBD2 16 TRBJ2-5 few TRBV10-1 CATVPGSERGQETQYF TGCGCCACCGTACCCGGAAGTGAGCGGGGACAAGAGACCCAGTACTTC
TRBD1 13 TRBJ2-7 NA TRBV2 CARRQGGSYEQYF TGTGCCAGAAGACAGGGGGGCTCCTACGAGCAGTACTTC
TRBD1 15 TRBJ1-1 NA TRBV6-6 CASSMTGVMNTEAFF TGTGCCAGCAGTATGACAGGGGTGATGAACACTGAAGCTTTCTTT
TRBD2 15 TRBJ2-1 NA TRBV6-5 CASSYTAGGSNEQFF TGTGCCAGCAGTTACACAGCGGGAGGGTCTAATGAGCAGTTCTTC
NA 16 TRBJ2-3 few TRBV14 CASSPPGQSRTDTQYF TGTGCCAGCAGCCCGCCGGGACAAAGCCGAACAGATACGCAGTATTTT
NA 14 TRBJ2-1 NA TRBV28 CASRTPSSYNEQFF TGTGCCAGCAGAACGCCGAGCTCCTACAATGAGCAGTTCTTC
NA 16 TRBJ1-1 NA TRBV5-1 CASSLGGGQMNTEAFF TGCGCCAGCAGCTTGGGGGGCGGACAGATGAACACTGAAGCTTTCTTT
NA 14 TRBJ2-2 many TRBV19 CASSIGQPTGELFF TGTGCCAGTAGTATAGGGCAGCCGACCGGGGAGCTGTTTTTT
NA 12 TRBJ1-1 few TRBV30 CAWSQAVTEAFF TGTGCCTGGAGCCAAGCAGTGACTGAAGCTTTCTTT
NA 12 TRBJ1-3 once TRBV7-6 CASSLEGNTIYF TGTGCCAGCAGTTTGGAAGGAAACACCATATATTTT
NA 13 TRBJ2-5 NA TRBV9 CASSEDNGETQYF TGTGCCAGCAGCGAGGACAACGGAGAGACCCAGTACTTC
NA 13 TRBJ2-7 NA TRBV28 CASGGTPHYEQYF TGTGCCAGCGGCGGGACTCCCCACTACGAGCAGTACTTC
NA 18 TRBJ2-1 once TRBV7-3 CASHKTGRGAVTYNEQFF TGTGCCAGCCACAAAACCGGACGGGGAGCTGTGACCTACAATGAGCAGTTCTTC
NA 15 TRBJ1-4 NA TRBV1 CTSSQRDSIREKLFF TGCACCAGCAGCCAACGGGACTCCATACGGGAAAAACTGTTTTTT
NA 14 TRBJ2-5 NA TRBV6-1 CASSFLQGTETQYF TGTGCCAGCAGTTTTTTACAGGGTACAGAGACCCAGTACTTC
NA 15 TRBJ1-4 NA TRBV6-6 CASSYGPQGSEKLFF TGTGCCAGCAGTTACGGGCCGCAGGGGAGTGAAAAACTGTTTTTT
TRBD2 16 TRBJ2-7 NA TRBV6-6 CASSYSTSGSRYEQYF TGTGCCAGCAGTTACTCGACTAGCGGGAGTCGCTACGAGCAGTACTTC
TRBD1 14 TRBJ1-4 many TRBV19 CASSPRQGREKLFF TGTGCCAGTAGCCCCAGACAGGGACGCGAAAAACTGTTTTTT
NA 15 TRBJ2-7 NA TRBV6-5 CASSYSGLGSYEQYF TGTGCCAGCAGTTACTCGGGACTTGGATCCTACGAGCAGTACTTC
NA 12 TRBJ2-7 NA TRBV11-1 CASSSMSYEQYF TGTGCCAGCAGCTCGATGAGCTACGAGCAGTACTTC
NA 15 TRBJ2-2 NA TRBV4-2 CASSQGAGYAGELFF TGTGCCAGCAGCCAAGGGGCAGGGTATGCCGGGGAGCTGTTTTTT
NA 14 TRBJ2-1 NA TRBV28 CASSSPRLSNEQFF TGTGCCAGCAGTTCCCCCCGGCTAAGCAATGAGCAGTTCTTC
TRBD1 15 TRBJ2-1 NA TRBV18 CASSPRQGRTNEQFF TGTGCCAGCTCACCGAGACAGGGGCGAACCAATGAGCAGTTCTTC
NA 13 TRBJ2-1 NA TRBV18 CASSNSFYNEQFF TGTGCCAGCTCAAACAGCTTCTACAATGAGCAGTTCTTC
NA 12 TRBJ2-1 NA TRBV6-6 CASRTEYNEQFF TGTGCCAGCAGGACAGAATACAATGAGCAGTTCTTC
TRBD1 15 TRBJ2-7 once TRBV15 CATSRDQGVGYEQYF TGTGCCACCAGCAGGGACCAGGGGGTTGGGTACGAGCAGTACTTC
NA 16 TRBJ2-7 NA TRBV5-1 CASSLAVGLVQYEQYF TGCGCCAGCAGCTTGGCCGTAGGACTGGTCCAATACGAGCAGTACTTC
NA 12 TRBJ2-3 NA TRBV2 CASTSGTDTQYF TGTGCCAGCACTAGCGGCACAGATACGCAGTATTTT
TRBD1 15 TRBJ2-5 NA TRBV30 CAWSPNRGRRETQYF TGTGCCTGGAGCCCCAACAGGGGGCGCCGGGAGACCCAGTACTTC
TRBD1 14 TRBJ2-5 NA TRBV5-1 CASNTGTGPRAQYF TGCGCCAGCAATACCGGGACAGGGCCTCGGGCCCAGTACTTC
TRBD1 14 TRBJ1-2 NA TRBV7-2 CASSIQGLNYGYTF TGTGCCAGCAGTATACAGGGGCTAAACTATGGCTACACCTTC
NA 13 TRBJ2-5 NA TRBV6-1 CASSGQAQETQYF TGTGCCAGCAGTGGGCAGGCCCAAGAGACCCAGTACTTC